This is a list of T cell receptor beta chains from one sample in a study of T-cell memory formation after mild COVID-19. TCRdb re-called the 5' RACE reads with MiXCR, one entry per CDR3 protein. The table has fewer than 700,000 distinct CDR3 sequences, less than 25% seen once; the top ten hold roughly 9.1%. The material sequenced was PBMCs or a T cell subset sorted from them (not recorded which). Source of these receptors: an adult woman who had mild COVID-19 (a few samples of this study predate the infection). Cell type and time point are not known. Both conserved end residues are part of each CDR3. A D gene is named only where the DNA matches it firmly. Clone size is shown for a subset of rows, as once, few, many or a class of expanded clone.

TGTGCCAGCAGCCGGGACAGGGTTCCCTACGAGCAGTACTTC	CASSRDRVPYEQYF	TRBD1	few	TRBV7-9	TRBJ2-7
TGCGCCAGCAGCACGGGGTTTGGAGATCAGCCCCAGCATTTT	CASSTGFGDQPQHF	.	few	TRBV5-1	TRBJ1-5
TGCAGCGTTGCACGCCGGGACAGCTCCTACGAGCAGTACTTC	CSVARRDSSYEQYF	TRBD1	.	TRBV29-1	TRBJ2-7
TGTGCCAGCAGTGAAGACTTCCCGTCAGCTACCCAGTACTTC	CASSEDFPSATQYF	.	.	TRBV2	TRBJ2-5
TGTGCCAGCAGCCAAGCCGCGGGGGGGCCGGCGCACGAGCAGTACTTC	CASSQAAGGPAHEQYF	TRBD2	few	TRBV3-1	TRBJ2-7
TGTGCCAGCAGCTGGGATCTCGGGACAGGAGACTATGGCTACACCTTC	CASSWDLGTGDYGYTF	TRBD1	.	TRBV7-2	TRBJ1-2
TGCGCCAGCAGCTCGAGACTAGCGGGAAGCTCCTACAATGAGCAGTTCTTC	CASSSRLAGSSYNEQFF	TRBD2	few	TRBV5-1	TRBJ2-1
TGTGCCAGCCGAGGGGGCGGTGAGACCCAGTACTTC	CASRGGGETQYF	TRBD1	many	TRBV12-3/TRBV12-4	TRBJ2-5
TGTGCCAGCAGACAAAGGCGGGGCCAAGCCACTGAAGCTTTCTTT	CASRQRRGQATEAFF	.	.	TRBV7-2	TRBJ1-1
TGTGCCAGCAGCTTCCAGGGGGCACGGGAGACCCAGTACTTC	CASSFQGARETQYF	TRBD1	many	TRBV7-2	TRBJ2-5
TGCAGTGCTAGAGTCGGACTAGCGGGAGAATGGAAATTCAATGAGCAGTTCTTC	CSARVGLAGEWKFNEQFF	TRBD2	few	TRBV20-1	TRBJ2-1
TGCAGTGCTAGAGATAGGACACGGGCTAGCTACAATGAGCAGTTCTTC	CSARDRTRASYNEQFF	.	.	TRBV20-1	TRBJ2-1
TGTGCCACCAGCAGAGAATTGTTGGGTGGAAACACCATATATTTT	CATSRELLGGNTIYF	.	few	TRBV15	TRBJ1-3
TGTGCCAGCAGTACCGAAAGTGGCACTGAAGCTTTCTTT	CASSTESGTEAFF	.	.	TRBV12-3/TRBV12-4	TRBJ1-1
TGTGCCAGCAGTCTGCCAGGGGGCCCTGAAGCTTTCTTT	CASSLPGGPEAFF	TRBD1	.	TRBV12-3/TRBV12-4	TRBJ1-1
TGCGCCAGCAGCTCCGCCGGGACCTGGGACACAGATACGCAGTATTTT	CASSSAGTWDTDTQYF	.	few	TRBV5-1	TRBJ2-3
TGCAGTGCCGGCGATCGGGAGCGGGAGTACAATGAGCAGTTCTTC	CSAGDREREYNEQFF	TRBD2	many	TRBV20-1	TRBJ2-1
TGCGCCAGCAGCCAAGATGGTAGGGGCCTAAGACCGAACACTGAAGCTTTCTTT	CASSQDGRGLRPNTEAFF	.	few	TRBV4-1	TRBJ1-1
TGCGCCAGCAGTGAGTCCCACAGGGAGGAGACCCAGTACTTC	CASSESHREETQYF	.	.	TRBV10-2	TRBJ2-5
TGTGCCAGCAGTTCCCCAGAGACCCAGTACTTC	CASSSPETQYF	.	few	TRBV12-3/TRBV12-4	TRBJ2-5
TGTGCCAGCAGCTTAACACCTTCCGGCCCAACTACCTTC	CASSLTPSGPTTF	.	.	TRBV7-3	TRBJ2-5
TGTGCCAGTAGTATCGGCCCCTCGGGCCGGTATAGCAATCAGCCCCAGCATTTT	CASSIGPSGRYSNQPQHF	.	few	TRBV19	TRBJ1-5
TGCGCCAGCAGCTTGGGGGACAGATCCCTCACCTACAATGAGCAGTTCTTC	CASSLGDRSLTYNEQFF	TRBD1	.	TRBV5-1	TRBJ2-1
TGCGCCAGCAGCCCGTCAATGGGAAGCTCCTACGAGCAGTACTTC	CASSPSMGSSYEQYF	.	.	TRBV5-1	TRBJ2-7
TGTGCCAGCAGTTACGGGGTGGTGGGTTCCCTAGCCAAAAACATTCAGTACTTC	CASSYGVVGSLAKNIQYF	.	.	TRBV6-6	TRBJ2-4
TGCGCCAGCAGCCGCGGACTCTTCAATGAGCAGTTCTTC	CASSRGLFNEQFF	.	.	TRBV4-3	TRBJ2-1
TGCAGTGCTAAAAACCTAGCTCAAGAGGCCTACGAGCAGTACTTC	CSAKNLAQEAYEQYF	.	once	TRBV20-1	TRBJ2-7
TGCAGCTTCGAGGGGGGAGAGGGAACTGAAGCTTTCTTT	CSFEGGEGTEAFF	.	.	TRBV29-1	TRBJ1-1
TGCGCCAGCAGCTTCAATCCGTGGGGGGCCGCAAGCACAGATACGCAGTATTTT	CASSFNPWGAASTDTQYF	.	few	TRBV5-1	TRBJ2-3
TGTGCCAGCAGCCCCACTATGGGACAGATTAACTATGGCTACACCTTC	CASSPTMGQINYGYTF	TRBD1	.	TRBV12-3/TRBV12-4	TRBJ1-2
TGCAGCGTTGAGGAGGGAGAGTCATCCCCAAATGAGCAGTTCTTC	CSVEEGESSPNEQFF	.	.	TRBV29-1	TRBJ2-1
TGTGCCACTCAAGGGGACTCCTTCTCCTACGAGCAGTACTTC	CATQGDSFSYEQYF	.	few	TRBV24-1	TRBJ2-7
TGTGCCAGCAGCCCAGTACCGGTGGGGCGGGACAATGAGCAGTTCTTC	CASSPVPVGRDNEQFF	.	many	TRBV14	TRBJ2-1
TGTGCCAGCAGCCCAATGGGGCTGTACGATGAGCAGTTCTTC	CASSPMGLYDEQFF	.	.	TRBV7-9	TRBJ2-1
TGCGCCAGCAGCCAAGATACACAGGGCAATCAGCCCCAGCATTTT	CASSQDTQGNQPQHF	.	few	TRBV4-1	TRBJ1-5
TGTGCCAGCAGCGCGTGGGATATTGAGCGGGGGAAAAGCACAGATACGCAGTATTTT	CASSAWDIERGKSTDTQYF	TRBD2	.	TRBV7-9	TRBJ2-3
TGTGCCAGCAGTCCTGAAGCCGGGAGGGTCTACGAGCAGTACTTC	CASSPEAGRVYEQYF	TRBD2	.	TRBV6-1	TRBJ2-7
TGTGCCACCAGCAGAGGTCAGATCTCTGGAAACACCATATATTTT	CATSRGQISGNTIYF	.	few	TRBV15	TRBJ1-3
TGTGCCAGCAGCTTTAGAACCGTCACTGAAGCTTTCTTT	CASSFRTVTEAFF	.	few	TRBV11-3	TRBJ1-1
TGTGCCAGCAGCTTAGATCGGACAGGGAATCCGTTCTTC	CASSLDRTGNPFF	TRBD1	.	TRBV11-3	TRBJ2-1
TGTGCCAGCAGTTTATTGTCTTACAATCAGCCCCAGCATTTT	CASSLLSYNQPQHF	.	few	TRBV12-3/TRBV12-4	TRBJ1-5
TGTGCCAGGGAAGCTGACAGGTACAACACTGAAGCTTTCTTT	CAREADRYNTEAFF	.	.	TRBV30	TRBJ1-1
TGTGCCAGCAGCTCGGGACTAGCGCAGCGGGGAGATACGCAGTATTTT	CASSSGLAQRGDTQYF	TRBD2	few	TRBV7-9	TRBJ2-3
TGTGCCAGCAGTGGGGGACAGGGGAATTCACCCCTCCACTTT	CASSGGQGNSPLHF	TRBD1	.	TRBV6-5	TRBJ1-6
TGTGCCACCGGGGGGGGAACCCAAAATGAGCAGTTCTTC	CATGGGTQNEQFF	TRBD2	few	TRBV24-1	TRBJ2-1
TGTGCCAGCAGCTTCGTCGGGGAGGAGGATGGTGAGCAGTTCTTC	CASSFVGEEDGEQFF	.	many	TRBV5-6	TRBJ2-1
TGCAGTGCTCCGGACTGGACAACCTACGAGCAGTACTTC	CSAPDWTTYEQYF	.	few	TRBV20-1	TRBJ2-7
TGTGCTAGTGGTTTGGGACATGGCAGCGAGCAGTACTTC	CASGLGHGSEQYF	.	.	TRBV12-5	TRBJ2-7
TGCAGTGCTAGCTCGAGGGCAGGGGGCACAGATACGCAGTATTTT	CSASSRAGGTDTQYF	.	many	TRBV20-1	TRBJ2-3
TGTGCCACCAGTGACCCCCTCGCGGTCGATCAGCCCCAGCATTTT	CATSDPLAVDQPQHF	.	.	TRBV24-1	TRBJ1-5
TGTGCCATCAGTGAAGAGGGACAGGCTGGGGAGACCCAGTACTTC	CAISEEGQAGETQYF	TRBD1	.	TRBV10-3	TRBJ2-5
TGTGCCAGCAGTTACCTCGGTCCCGGGACAGCCTACGAGCAGTACTTC	CASSYLGPGTAYEQYF	TRBD1	many	TRBV6-6	TRBJ2-7